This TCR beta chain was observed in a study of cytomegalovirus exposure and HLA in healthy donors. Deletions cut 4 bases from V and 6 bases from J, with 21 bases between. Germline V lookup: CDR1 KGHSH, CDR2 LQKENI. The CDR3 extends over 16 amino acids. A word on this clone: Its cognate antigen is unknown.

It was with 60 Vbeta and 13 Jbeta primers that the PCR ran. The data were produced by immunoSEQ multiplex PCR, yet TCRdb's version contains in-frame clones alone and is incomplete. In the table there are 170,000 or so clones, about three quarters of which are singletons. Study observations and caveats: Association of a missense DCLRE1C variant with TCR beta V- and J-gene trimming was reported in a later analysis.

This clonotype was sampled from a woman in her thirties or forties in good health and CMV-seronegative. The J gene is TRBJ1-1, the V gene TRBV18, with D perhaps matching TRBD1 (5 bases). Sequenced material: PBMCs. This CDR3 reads CASSRQRARVSPEAFF. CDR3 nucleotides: TGTGCCAGCTCACGACAGCGGGCCCGAGTGAGCCCTGAAGCTTTCTTT. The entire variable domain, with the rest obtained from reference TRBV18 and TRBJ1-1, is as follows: NAGVMQNPRHLVRRRGQEARLRCSPMKGHSHVYWYRQLPEEGLKFMVYLQKENIIDESGMPKERFSAEFPKEGPSILRIQQVVRGDSAAYFCASSRQRARVSPEAFFGQGTRLTVV.